This T cell receptor (beta chain) was sequenced in a study of CD8+CD57+ T cells in acquired aplastic anemia. Study information: When averaged, DNA from sorted CD4+ and CD8+ cells came to approximately 3 ug.

CDR1 is SGHVS, CDR2 FQNEAQ, per germline. V lost 3 bases, J lost 4 bases, and 22 bases lay in between. The CDR3 sequence is 17 residues long. Genomic DNA provided the template from which TCR beta VDJ and CDR3 profiles were obtained. Using its own MiXCR run on the reads, TCRdb lists one record per CDR3 protein. The sample lists about 260,000 distinct CDR3 sequences, roughly 82% occurring once. Sequencing involved patients with CD8+CD57+ cell expansion previously shown by flow cytometry. No patient had been given any therapy when blood was sampled. This chain joins TRBV7-8 and TRBJ2-7; D possibly corresponds to TRBD1 (6 bases). The sequencing sample was made of sorted CD4+, CD8+, or CD8+CD57+ T cells (not recorded which) from PBMCs. The TCR sequence derives from a human donor with aplastic anemia. The CDR3 coding sequence is TGTGCCAGCAGCTTGGCCGGGACATCCTACGAGCAGTACGAGCAGTACGTC. Its translation: CASSLAGTSYEQYEQYV.